This paragraph reports one TCR beta chain. Data came from immunoSEQ multiplex PCR; TCRdb stores just in-frame clones and leaves some out. The repertoire holds some 270,000 clones, with about 90% as singletons. This sample is part of a study of blood T cell repertoires in COVID-19. V was trimmed by 5 bases and J by 4 bases, leaving 9 bases between them. Germline values: CDR1 MNHEY, CDR2 SMNVEV (reference sequence). The CDR3 extends over 13 amino acids. The sequenced sample was PBMCs or T cells enriched from blood (not recorded which). The rearrangement joins TRBV27 to TRBJ2-1; maybe TRBD1 (6 bases). The receptor was isolated from a woman aged 40 to 50 who had been exposed to COVID-19. The CDR3 sequence: CASSHTGYNEQFF. As DNA, the CDR3 is TGTGCCAGCAGTCACACAGGGTACAATGAGCAGTTCTTC.